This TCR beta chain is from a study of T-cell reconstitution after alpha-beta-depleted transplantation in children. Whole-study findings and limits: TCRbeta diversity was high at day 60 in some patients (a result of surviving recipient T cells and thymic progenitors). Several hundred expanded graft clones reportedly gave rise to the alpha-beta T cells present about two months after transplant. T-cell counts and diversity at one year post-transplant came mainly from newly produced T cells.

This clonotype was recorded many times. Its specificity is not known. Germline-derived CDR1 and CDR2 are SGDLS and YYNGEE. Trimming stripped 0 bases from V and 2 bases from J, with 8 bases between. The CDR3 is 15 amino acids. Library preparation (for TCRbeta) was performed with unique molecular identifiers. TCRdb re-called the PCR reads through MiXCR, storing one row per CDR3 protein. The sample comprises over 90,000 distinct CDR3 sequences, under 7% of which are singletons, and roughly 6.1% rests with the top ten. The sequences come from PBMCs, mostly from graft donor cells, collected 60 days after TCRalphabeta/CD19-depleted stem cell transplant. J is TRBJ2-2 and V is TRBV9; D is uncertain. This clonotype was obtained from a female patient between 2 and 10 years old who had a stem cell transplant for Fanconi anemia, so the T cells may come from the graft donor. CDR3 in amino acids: CASSVVGSNTGELFF. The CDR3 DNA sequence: TGTGCCAGCAGCGTAGTGGGCAGTAACACCGGGGAGCTGTTTTTT.